Below are 27 T cell receptor beta chains sequenced from a single sample in a study of T cell responses to AZD1222 COVID-19 vaccine. TCRdb keeps only in-frame clones here, not all; method: immunoSEQ multiplex PCR. The sample includes about 160,000 clones, roughly 94% seen only once; the top ten take around 1%. The starting material was peripheral blood, obtained 28 days after the second AZD1222 dose. All receptors come from an adult who received the AZD1222 COVID-19 vaccine.

The V call is TRBV5-1, the J call TRBJ1-2; the D gene is possibly TRBD1 (6 bases). Trimming cost V 5 bases and J 2 bases, with 13 bases left between them. The V gene's germline CDR1 is SGHRS and CDR2 YFSETQ. CDR3 length equals 14 residues. CDR3 nucleotide sequence: TGCGCCAGCAGGACCTTGGACAGAAACTATGGCTACACCTTC. Protein: CASRTLDRNYGYTF. Complete variable domain (other parts from reference TRBV5-1 and TRBJ1-2): KAGVTQTPRYLIKTRGQQVTLSCSPISGHRSVSWYQQTPGQGLQFLFEYFSETQRNKGNFPGRFSGRQFSNSRSEMNVSTLELGDSALYLCASRTLDRNYGYTFGSGTRLTVV.

This chain joins TRBV6-5 and TRBJ1-1, with D uncertain. Germline CDR1 is MNHEY and CDR2 is SVGAGI. V lost 6 bases to trimming and J lost 0 bases, with 8 bases between them. The CDR3 is 13 residues long. This CDR3 is CASRSQLNTEAFF. CDR3 nucleotides: TGTGCCAGCAGATCACAACTGAACACTGAAGCTTTCTTT.

The V call is TRBV7-8, the J call TRBJ1-4; possible D gene TRBD1, 5 bases. This CDR3 spans 17 amino acids. Trimming removed 5 bases from V and 2 bases from J, with 18 bases in between. From germline, CDR1 is SGHVS and CDR2 FQNEAQ. The CDR3 sequence is CASSLRVGPDTNEKLFF. CDR3 bases: TGTGCCAGCAGCCTGAGAGTGGGGCCAGACACTAATGAAAAACTGTTTTTT.

V gene TRBV19 combines with J gene TRBJ1-5; TRBD1 agrees at 10 bases. Per the germline V gene, CDR1 is LNHDA and CDR2 is SQIVND (reference sequence). The CDR3 is 17 residues long. The V and J ends lost 1 base and 7 bases, in that order; junction bases with no gene match: 10. CDR3 amino acids: CASSIGRWTGGSQPQHF. CDR3 nucleotide sequence: TGTGCCAGTAGTATAGGGCGTTGGACAGGGGGTTCGCAGCCCCAGCATTTT.

The chain combines TRBV7-9 with TRBJ1-2, with 9 bases that match TRBD1. This CDR3 has 13 residues. Losses at the gene ends were 5 bases for V and 4 bases for J; bases not matched to a gene: 2. The germline gives CDR1 SEHNR, CDR2 FQNEAQ (reference sequence). The CDR3 protein is CASSAGQGYGYTF. The CDR3 bases are TGTGCCAGCAGCGCGGGACAGGGCTATGGCTACACCTTC.

This chain uses TRBV7-8 with TRBJ1-1; no reliable D call. Trimming shortened V by 5 bases and J by 5 bases, and 9 bases separated the two germline ends. Germline CDR1 is SGHVS and CDR2 is FQNEAQ. This CDR3 has 12 residues. The CDR3 reads CASSPTPTEAFF. In DNA, the CDR3 is TGTGCCAGCAGCCCGACACCTACTGAAGCTTTCTTT.

The chain employs TRBV29-1 and TRBJ2-7; D unresolved. Germline CDR1 SQVTM, CDR2 ANQGSEA. The CDR3 is made up of 11 amino acids. The ends were cut back, 8 bases at V and 2 bases at J, with 10 bases in the middle. CDR3 loop: CSFSGPYEQYF. The CDR3 region has the DNA TGCAGCTTCTCTGGGCCCTACGAGCAGTACTTC.

This clone turned up a few times. The gene calls are TRBV4-1 and TRBJ2-1, with 7 positions matching TRBD2. The trim removed 0 bases at V and 7 bases at J, leaving 3 bases unmatched. Germline V gene lookup returns CDR1 MGHRA and CDR2 YSYEKL. The length of the CDR3 is 14 residues. The CDR3 sequence: CASSQEVRGNEQFF. The CDR3 bases are TGCGCCAGCAGCCAAGAGGTGCGGGGGAATGAGCAGTTCTTC.

J is TRBJ2-6 and V is TRBV13; D tentatively reads TRBD1 or TRBD2 (5 bases each). V lost 6 bases, J lost 0 bases, and 15 bases lay in between. The CDR3 has 17 residues. Looked up from germline, CDR1 is PRHDT and CDR2 is FYEKMQ (reference sequence). The CDR3 DNA sequence: TGTGCCAGCAGTTCCGGGGACCGGTTCTCTGGGGCCAACGTCCTGACTTTC. Its protein product is CASSSGDRFSGANVLTF.

The chain joins TRBV4-1 to TRBJ2-5; no reliable D call. CDR3 length: 12 amino acids. V lost 0 bases, J lost 6 bases, and 5 bases lay in between. Germline V gene sequence: CDR1 MGHRA, CDR2 YSYEKL. CDR3 in amino acids: CASSQDGKTQYF. As DNA, the CDR3 is TGCGCCAGCAGCCAAGATGGTAAGACCCAGTACTTC.

The chain has TRBV7-9 and TRBJ1-6; D possibly corresponds to TRBD1 (5 bases). The CDR3 is made up of 14 amino acids. The germline V gene has CDR1 SEHNR and CDR2 FQNEAQ (reference sequence). V lost 3 bases, J lost 5 bases, and 8 bases lay in between. The CDR3 DNA sequence: TGTGCCAGCAGCTTTCTAGGGGATAATTCACCCCTCCACTTT. This translates into CASSFLGDNSPLHF.

The rearrangement joins TRBV7-9 to TRBJ2-1; TRBD2 matches 10 bases. The CDR3 has 17 residues. With 7 bases clipped from V and 0 bases from J, the junction kept 9 bases outside the gene matches. Germline V gene data show CDR1 as SEHNR and CDR2 as FQNEAQ (reference sequence). The CDR3 region has the DNA TGTGCCAGCACCTTTTCTAGCGGGGGCTTCTCCTACAATGAGCAGTTCTTC. Protein: CASTFSSGGFSYNEQFF.

The rearrangement links TRBV6-1 to TRBJ1-1, with a tentative D call TRBD1 (5 bases). Deletions cut 4 bases from V and 2 bases from J, with 20 bases between. This CDR3 spans 17 amino acids. The germline CDR1 and CDR2 sequences are MNHNS and SASEGT. In DNA form, the CDR3 reads TGTGCCAGCAGTGGGCCGGGACGGAAGTTGACAAACACTGAAGCTTTCTTT. Its translation: CASSGPGRKLTNTEAFF.

The chain carries TRBV3-1 (or the pseudogene TRBV3-2) and TRBJ1-3; perhaps TRBD1 as D (6 bases). The CDR3 loop spans 14 amino acids. Trimming stripped 2 bases from V and 4 bases from J, with 9 bases between. From germline, CDR1 is LGHDT and CDR2 YNNKEL (reference sequence). The CDR3 sequence: CASSQQGLGNTIYF. The CDR3 DNA follows: TGTGCCAGCAGCCAACAGGGGCTGGGAAACACCATATATTTT.

The rearrangement links TRBV10-2 to TRBJ2-3; D remains ambiguous. CDR1 WSHSY and CDR2 SAAADI come from the germline V gene. Trimming pared 9 bases from V and 0 bases from J, leaving 10 bases between. This CDR3 comprises 13 residues. The CDR3 DNA sequence: TGCGCCAGTCAAATACCCAGCACAGATACGCAGTATTTT. Translating it yields CASQIPSTDTQYF.

This chain joins TRBV19 and TRBJ1-2; maybe TRBD1 (6 bases). V lost 6 bases to trimming and J lost 4 bases, with 12 bases between them. Germline V CDR1 and CDR2: LNHDA, SQIVND (reference sequence). The CDR3 has 13 residues. The CDR3 nucleotides read TGTGCCAGTAGCGAACAGGGTCGCTATGGCTACACCTTC. It encodes CASSEQGRYGYTF.

The gene calls are TRBV23-1 and TRBJ2-7; TRBD2 matches at 13 bases. TRBV23-1 is an open reading frame, and its role is uncertain. V dropped 0 bases and J dropped 3; count of bases not matched to a gene: 5. The CDR3 has 17 residues. This CDR3 is CASSQSRTSGRGYEQYF. CDR3 nucleotide sequence: TGCGCCAGCAGTCAATCCCGGACTAGCGGGAGAGGCTACGAGCAGTACTTC.

The chain is built from TRBV18 and TRBJ1-5; D is ambiguous. The V end lost 3 bases, the J end lost 0 bases, and 9 bases lay between the germline ends. Germline CDR1 KGHSH, CDR2 LQKENI. The CDR3 is 15 residues long. CDR3 coding DNA: TGTGCCAGCTCACCCTCAGGCAATAGCAATCAGCCCCAGCATTTT. Its protein product is CASSPSGNSNQPQHF.

The chain joins TRBV4-2 to TRBJ2-5; tentatively, D is TRBD1 or TRBD2 (6 bases each). The CDR3 consists of 16 residues. Germline V gene sequence: CDR1 LGHNA, CDR2 YNFKEQ. V lost 0 bases to trimming and J lost 4 bases, with 15 bases between them. The CDR3 region is CASSQDLARGGETQYF. DNA of the CDR3: TGTGCCAGCAGCCAAGATCTAGCCAGGGGAGGAGAGACCCAGTACTTC.

The chain links TRBV4-2 to TRBJ2-3; D unresolved. Germline CDR1 LGHNA, CDR2 YNFKEQ. V was shortened by 4 bases and J by 11 bases, with 13 bases between the two germline ends. The length of the CDR3 is 12 residues. CDR3 sequence (DNA): TGTGCCAGCAGCCTAGACCGAGACAAGCAGTATTTT. Protein sequence: CASSLDRDKQYF.

CDR3 nucleotide sequence: TGTGCCAGCAGCCAACTCCTGGGACAGGGGGCCCCCTTCTCCTACAATGAGCAGTTCTTC. Protein sequence: CASSQLLGQGAPFSYNEQFF. V gene TRBV3-1 (or the pseudogene TRBV3-2) combines with J gene TRBJ2-1; TRBD1 matches at 12 bases. CDR1 and CDR2 from the germline V gene are LGHDT and YNNKEL (reference sequence). V was clipped by 2 bases and J by 0 bases; unmatched bases: 11. The CDR3 has 20 residues.

The chain has TRBV12-3 or TRBV12-4 and TRBJ1-1; no clear D. V lost 5 bases and J 11 bases, leaving 9 bases between the germline ends. This CDR3 has 10 residues. The CDR3 bases are TGTGCCAGCAGTGCGGGCCCTGCTTTCTTT. It is translated as CASSAGPAFF.

The genes are TRBV5-1 and TRBJ2-3; D remains ambiguous. The CDR3 spans 16 residues. Germline loops: CDR1 SGHRS, CDR2 YFSETQ. V was clipped by 4 bases and J by 1 base, with 16 bases between them. CDR3 in amino acids: CASSPIQRAGTDTQYF. CDR3 nucleotides: TGCGCCAGCAGCCCTATTCAACGGGCAGGCACAGATACGCAGTATTTT.

This clone was detected only once. The chain is built from TRBV10-3 and TRBJ1-6; unclear D gene. CDR1 is ENHRY, CDR2 SYGVKD, per germline. Between the trimmed V and J ends, which lost 4 bases and 4 bases, there was a span of 11 bases. The CDR3 contains 15 residues. The CDR3 protein is CAISVGGVYNSPLHF. CDR3 bases: TGTGCCATCAGTGTCGGCGGGGTGTATAATTCACCCCTCCACTTT.

J is TRBJ1-2 and V is TRBV29-1; D is undetermined. The CDR3 sequence is 12 residues long. Germline V lookup: CDR1 SQVTM, CDR2 ANQGSEA. With 4 bases removed from V and 2 bases from J, the gap between germline ends came to 8 bases. CDR3 in amino acids: CSVGETNYGYTF. In nucleotides, the CDR3 is TGCAGCGTTGGAGAGACAAACTATGGCTACACCTTC.

The CDR3 region is CASSLRGDSNQPQHF. CDR3 in DNA: TGTGCCAGCAGCCTACGGGGAGATAGCAATCAGCCCCAGCATTTT. J is TRBJ1-5 and V is TRBV6-5, with D unclear. The V gene lost 6 bases and the J gene lost 0 bases, with 12 bases spanning the gap. Germline-derived CDR1 and CDR2 are MNHEY and SVGAGI. This CDR3 region has 15 residues.

The rearrangement links TRBV2 to TRBJ1-4; D remains unclear. This CDR3 comprises 15 residues. Germline loops: CDR1 SNHLY, CDR2 FYNNEI. V was cut by 6 bases and J by 0 bases, with 11 bases left in between. CDR3 amino acids: CASRNQEATNEKLFF. CDR3 bases: TGTGCCAGCAGGAATCAGGAAGCAACTAATGAAAAACTGTTTTTT.